Following are 29 T cell receptor beta chains from one sample sequenced in a study of Ad26.COV2.S vaccination and SARS-CoV-2 variants. The table came from immunoSEQ multiplex PCR; TCRdb's copy has only in-frame clones and leaves some out. The repertoire consists of some 350,000 clones, with around 83% occurring once and the leading ten covering 2.5% to 3.5%. Treatment here: around 19 received Ad26.COV2.S at low or high dose, single or two shots; several received placebo; per-sample allocation not given. All samples were drawn on day 63, counting from the first vaccine or placebo injection. Source: peripheral blood, taken in a trial of Ad26.COV2.S vaccine versus placebo. The receptor source for this set is a person between 18 and 65 years old who received the Ad26.COV2.S COVID-19 vaccine or a placebo.

This rearrangement joins TRBV7-2 to TRBJ1-1; 7 bases align to TRBD1. The J segment lost 4 bases and the V segment lost 4 bases, leaving 3 bases of the junction unmatched. This CDR3 is built from 13 residues. The germline CDR1 and CDR2 sequences are SGHTA and FQGNSA. The CDR3 sequence is CASSSDRRTEAFF. The CDR3 nucleotides are TGTGCCAGCAGCTCGGACAGGCGCACTGAAGCTTTCTTT.

At least ten counts were recorded for this clone. The V and J genes are TRBV2 and TRBJ1-6, with TRBD1 as a possible D gene (5 bases). V shed 5 bases and J shed 7 bases, with 15 bases lying between them. There are 15 residues in the CDR3. The germline CDR1 and CDR2 sequences are SNHLY and FYNNEI. CDR3 loop: CASSPFRGGNSPLHF. CDR3 coding DNA: TGTGCCAGCAGTCCCTTTAGGGGAGGGAATTCACCCCTCCACTTT.

V gene TRBV5-1 combines with J gene TRBJ1-4, with TRBD1 matching over 7 bases. CDR1 and CDR2 (germline): SGHRS, YFSETQ. V was clipped by 0 bases and J by 8 bases; unmatched bases: 4. The CDR3 covers 14 residues. CDR3 sequence (DNA): TGCGCCAGCAGCTTGGAGGGGGCAGGGGAAAAACTGTTTTTT. Protein product: CASSLEGAGEKLFF.

As regards this clone: Other DNA sequences in the same sample also yield this CDR3. The chain is built from TRBV9 and TRBJ2-1; D unresolved. V was shortened by 0 bases and J by 0 bases, with 4 bases between the two germline ends. The CDR3 is 14 amino acids. Germline V lookup: CDR1 SGDLS, CDR2 YYNGEE. CDR3 nucleotides: TGTGCCAGCAGCGTAGCTAGCTCCTACAATGAGCAGTTCTTC. Its protein is CASSVASSYNEQFF.

The chain couples TRBV30 to TRBJ1-1; 7 nucleotides line up with TRBD1. The V segment lost 3 bases and the J segment 6 bases; nucleotides outside the gene matches: 19. The CDR3 sequence is 17 residues long. Germline V gene sequence: CDR1 GTSNPN, CDR2 SVGIG (reference sequence). In DNA, the CDR3 is TGTGCCTGGAGCCCCAACGCGATGACAGGGTCGGGAGCTGAAGCTTTCTTT. It encodes CAWSPNAMTGSGAEAFF.

A single count supports this clone. The J gene is TRBJ2-7, the V gene TRBV5-1; TRBD1 is a possible D gene (5 bases). Trimming left V 5 bases short and J 3 bases short, with 6 bases between. CDR3 length: 11 residues. CDR1 SGHRS and CDR2 YFSETQ come from the germline V gene. The chain's CDR3 is CASSDSYEQYF. As DNA, the CDR3 is TGCGCCAGCAGTGACAGCTACGAGCAGTACTTC.

The chain recombines TRBV14 with TRBJ1-1, with D possibly being TRBD1 (5 bases). CDR3 length equals 15 residues. Trimming stripped 6 bases from V and 5 bases from J, with 19 bases between. Germline lookup yields CDR1 SGHDN and CDR2 FVKESK. Here the CDR3 DNA reads TGTGCCAGCAGAGGAAGGGGACCCCTAAAAACTGAAGCTTTCTTT. Its protein product is CASRGRGPLKTEAFF.

V usage is TRBV3-1 (or the pseudogene TRBV3-2) and J usage is TRBJ2-5; no reliable D call. This CDR3 comprises 13 residues. The V and J ends lost 1 base and 11 bases respectively, with 14 bases between them. Germline CDR1 LGHDT, CDR2 YNNKEL (reference sequence). The CDR3 loop reads CASSQGQAQTQYF. Written as DNA, the CDR3 is TGTGCCAGCAGCCAAGGGCAGGCTCAAACGCAGTACTTC.

The chain has TRBV20-1 and TRBJ2-3, with TRBD2 matching 10 bases. Germline V gives CDR1 DFQATT, CDR2 SNEGSKA (reference sequence). The trim removed 3 bases at V and 0 bases at J, leaving 6 bases unmatched. This CDR3 contains 16 residues. CDR3 region: CSASGLAGVSTDTQYF. The CDR3 nucleotides read TGCAGTGCTAGTGGCCTAGCGGGAGTAAGCACAGATACGCAGTATTTT.

The chain uses TRBV2 and TRBJ1-3, with TRBD1 as a possible D gene (6 bases). This CDR3 is built from 15 residues. V lost 6 bases, J lost 4 bases, and 16 bases lay in between. Looked up from germline, CDR1 is SNHLY and CDR2 is FYNNEI. The CDR3 region is CASRHREFSGNTIYF. CDR3 DNA: TGTGCCAGCAGACACAGGGAGTTCTCGGGAAACACCATATATTTT.

This clone has only one observation. The chain is built from TRBV6-4 and TRBJ2-1; 10 positions match TRBD2. The J segment lost 4 bases and the V segment lost 2 bases, leaving 5 bases of the junction unmatched. The length of the CDR3 is 16 residues. Germline CDR1 and CDR2: MRHNA and SNTAGT. The CDR3 region has the DNA TGTGCCAGCAGTGACCGAGCGGGAGGGGGGTACAATGAGCAGTTCTTC. This encodes CASSDRAGGGYNEQFF.

This sequence joins TRBV27 and TRBJ2-7, with 10 bases aligning to TRBD2. Germline V gene lookup returns CDR1 MNHEY and CDR2 SMNVEV (reference sequence). After removal of 6 bases from V and 1 base from J, the junction contained 12 bases not matched to a gene. The CDR3 is 17 amino acids. The CDR3 nucleotides read TGTGCCAGCAGCTGGGGGGAGGGGACTAGCGCTTCCTACGAGCAGTACTTC. As protein: CASSWGEGTSASYEQYF.

J is TRBJ2-2 and V is TRBV4-1; TRBD2 agrees at 9 bases. Trimming cost V 1 base and J 4 bases; bases outside gene matches: 13. The germline CDR1 and CDR2 sequences are MGHRA and YSYEKL. The CDR3 spans 19 residues. CDR3 protein: CASSQAGGSGSPLTGELFF. The CDR3 bases are TGCGCCAGCAGCCAAGCCGGCGGTAGCGGGAGTCCACTCACCGGGGAGCTGTTTTTT.

The genes are TRBV10-3 and TRBJ2-7, with 7 bases that match TRBD2. Germline assignment: CDR1 ENHRY and CDR2 SYGVKD. The CDR3 is 11 residues long. The junction had 1 base not matched to a gene; V was cut back by 9 bases and J by 2 bases. The DNA for the CDR3 is TGTGCCATGGGAGGGGCCTACGAGCAGTACTTC. Translation: CAMGGAYEQYF.

V gene TRBV2 combines with J gene TRBJ2-7, with D maybe TRBD1 (6 bases). This CDR3 has 15 residues. The germline CDR1 and CDR2 sequences are SNHLY and FYNNEI. Trimming removed 5 bases at V and 1 base at J, with 15 bases between. Here the CDR3 reads CASSTQGRASYEQYF. The CDR3 DNA reads as TGTGCCAGCAGTACACAGGGTCGAGCGTCCTACGAGCAGTACTTC.

The chain joins TRBV5-5 to TRBJ2-2; a possible D gene is TRBD1 (5 bases). V gave up 1 base and J gave up 6 bases, with 13 bases separating them. This CDR3 spans 15 amino acids. Germline loops: CDR1 SGHKS, CDR2 YYEKEE (reference sequence). The CDR3 nucleotides read TGTGCCAGCAGCTTGTGGGGCCCCGGCCCCGGGGAGCTGTTTTTT. It specifies CASSLWGPGPGELFF.

V usage is TRBV21-1 and J usage is TRBJ2-5; the table calls TRBD1, which could not be checked here. TRBV21-1 is classified as a pseudogene. The CDR3 spans 17 residues. The CDR3 sequence is CASSLPGTGLGKETQYF. DNA for the CDR3: TGTGCCAGCAGCCTCCCCGGGACAGGATTAGGTAAAGAGACCCAGTACTTC.

The chain has TRBV28 and TRBJ2-5; TRBD1 might be the D (5 bases). V lost 3 bases to trimming and J lost 3 bases, with 14 bases between them. Germline V gives CDR1 MDHEN, CDR2 SYDVKM. The CDR3 has 15 amino acids. CDR3: CASSFLQGNKETQYF. The CDR3 nucleotides read TGTGCCAGCAGTTTTCTCCAGGGTAATAAAGAGACCCAGTACTTC.

In this sample, this clone turned up once. J is TRBJ2-7 and V is TRBV4-3; D may be TRBD1 (6 bases). The CDR3 totals 14 residues. Trimming pared 4 bases from V and 3 bases from J, leaving 13 bases between. Germline values: CDR1 LGHNA, CDR2 YSLEER. The CDR3 sequence is CASSPRGGVYEQYF. The CDR3 nucleotides read TGCGCCAGCAGCCCCAGGGGTGGGGTCTACGAGCAGTACTTC.

The chain joins TRBV7-2 to TRBJ2-7; 9 bases line up with TRBD1. Germline trimming cut 0 bases from V and 5 bases from J; bases unmatched to any gene: 5. This CDR3 is 15 amino acids long. In germline, CDR1 is SGHTA, CDR2 FQGNSA. CDR3 loop: CASSLAGTGNNEQYF. DNA of the CDR3: TGTGCCAGCAGCTTAGCGGGGACAGGGAATAACGAGCAGTACTTC.

The chain employs TRBV5-1 and TRBJ2-1; D uncertain. Per germline, CDR1 SGHRS and CDR2 YFSETQ. The length of the CDR3 is 15 residues. Trimming removed 4 bases at V and 3 bases at J, with 14 bases between. This chain's CDR3 is CASSVLRGNYNEQFF. In DNA form, the CDR3 reads TGCGCCAGCAGCGTCCTTAGAGGCAACTACAATGAGCAGTTCTTC.

Turning to this clone: This sample includes further DNA sequences coding for the same CDR3. The chain uses TRBV28 and TRBJ2-5; unclear D gene. Looked up from germline, CDR1 is MDHEN and CDR2 is SYDVKM. This CDR3 spans 10 amino acids. V was cut by 6 bases and J by 5 bases, with 4 bases left in between. The CDR3 sequence: CASSMETQYF. The CDR3 region has the DNA TGTGCCAGCAGCATGGAGACCCAGTACTTC.

The chain has TRBV7-9 and TRBJ2-7; 9 nucleotides match TRBD1. The V gene end was trimmed by 4 bases and the J gene end by 6 bases; junction bases not matched to a gene: 16. Germline CDR1 and CDR2: SEHNR and FQNEAQ (reference sequence). This CDR3 is 17 amino acids long. The CDR3 spells CASSSYEGGQGRTEQYF. The CDR3 bases are TGTGCCAGCAGCTCTTACGAGGGGGGACAGGGAAGGACCGAGCAGTACTTC.

V and J are TRBV2 and TRBJ1-2; perhaps TRBD1 as D (6 bases). Germline V lookup: CDR1 SNHLY, CDR2 FYNNEI. V was cut by 1 base and J by 3 bases, with 9 bases left in between. CDR3 length equals 14 residues. The chain's CDR3 is CASSEEAGDYGYTF. CDR3 coding DNA: TGTGCCAGCAGTGAAGAGGCAGGGGACTATGGCTACACCTTC. The full variable domain, its missing parts supplied by reference TRBV2 and TRBJ1-2, is EPEVTQTPSHQVTQMGQEVILRCVPISNHLYFYWYRQILGQKVEFLVSFYNNEISEKSEIFDDQFSVERPDGSNFTLKIRSTKLEDSAMYFCASSEEAGDYGYTFGSGTRLTVV.

The rearrangement joins TRBV27 to TRBJ2-3; a possible D gene is TRBD1 (6 bases). Germline CDR1 and CDR2: MNHEY and SMNVEV (reference sequence). The V end lost 4 bases, the J end lost 4 bases, and 15 bases lay between the germline ends. This CDR3 comprises 15 residues. The CDR3 DNA reads TGTGCCAGCAGTTCGGCTAGGGGGTCGGCAGATACGCAGTATTTT. As protein: CASSSARGSADTQYF.

The chain has TRBV27 and TRBJ2-7; D tentatively reads TRBD1 or TRBD2 (6 bases each). Trimming shortened V by 8 bases and J by 1 base, and 18 bases separated the two germline ends. Germline V gene sequence: CDR1 MNHEY, CDR2 SMNVEV (reference sequence). The CDR3 contains 15 residues. CDR3 DNA sequence: TGTGCCAGCCAAAACGGGGGCTTGCAATCCTACGAGCAGTACTTC. This gives the protein CASQNGGLQSYEQYF.

The V gene is TRBV4-1, the J gene TRBJ2-1; 8 positions match TRBD2. Germline V gene data show CDR1 as MGHRA and CDR2 as YSYEKL. V lost 1 base, J lost 4 bases, and 3 bases stayed unmatched. The CDR3 is 15 residues long. CDR3 region: CASSQGLALYNEQFF. CDR3 DNA sequence: TGCGCCAGCAGCCAAGGACTAGCGTTATACAATGAGCAGTTCTTC.

The chain uses TRBV5-6 and TRBJ2-2; 13 nucleotides match TRBD2. The CDR3 length is 16 residues. V shed 0 bases, J shed 5 bases, and the junction held 1 base outside the gene matches. Germline assignment: CDR1 SGHDT and CDR2 YYEEEE. CDR3 sequence (DNA): TGTGCCAGCAGCTTGGAGACTAGCGGGAGGACCGGGGAGCTGTTTTTT. This sequence encodes CASSLETSGRTGELFF.

This chain connects TRBV5-1 to TRBJ2-5; D possibly corresponds to TRBD1 (6 bases). The CDR3 is 15 amino acids. The V end was cut by 4 bases, the J end by 5 bases, with 18 bases between. Germline V gene sequence: CDR1 SGHRS, CDR2 YFSETQ. The CDR3: CASSARGDNAETQYF. The CDR3 nucleotides read TGCGCCAGCAGCGCCAGGGGAGATAACGCGGAGACCCAGTACTTC.